The sequence of this T cell receptor (beta chain) was determined in a study of vaccination and CD4 T cells after COVID-19. Study as a whole: Post-diagnosis, post-COVID samples were collected after a median 101 days, ranging 35 to 161.

Sequencing of cultured CD4+ T cell DNA used the Oncomine TCR Beta short-read assay. Cultures of CD4+ T cells served as the source for extracting genomic DNA. TCRdb re-called the PCR reads with MiXCR, one entry per CDR3 protein. The sample lists about 7,000 distinct CDR3 sequences; approximately 38% were seen once. The treatment denotes: roughly 11-day PBMC culture with coronavirus spike peptide pools or control peptides (ViraFEST assay). An unexposed donor provided the CD4+ T cells, which were collected before the COVID-19 pandemic (2011-2018). Peptide pools at around 9.1 ug/ml, together with 8 to 10 IU/ml IL-2, were added to cultures of 2 million to 2.5 million PBMCs per well. The CDR3 has 14 residues. Germline V gene data show CDR1 as KGHSH and CDR2 as LQKENI. Trimming removed 4 bases from V and 2 bases from J; junction bases left unmatched: 3. This clonotype was found a few times. Its antigen is as yet unknown.

The source is a human donor in good health. Sequencing used CD4+ T cells from blood, cultured in vitro. The V and J genes are TRBV18 and TRBJ1-2; TRBD1 matches at 8 bases. CDR3 amino acids: CASSLTGANYGYTF. For the CDR3, the DNA is TGTGCCAGCTCACTGACAGGGGCCAACTATGGCTACACCTTC. The whole variable domain, filled in from reference TRBV18 and TRBJ1-2, reads NAGVMQNPRHLVRRRGQEARLRCSPMKGHSHVYWYRQLPEEGLKFMVYLQKENIIDESGMPKERFSAEFPKEGPSILRIQQVVRGDSAAYFCASSLTGANYGYTFGSGTRLTVV.